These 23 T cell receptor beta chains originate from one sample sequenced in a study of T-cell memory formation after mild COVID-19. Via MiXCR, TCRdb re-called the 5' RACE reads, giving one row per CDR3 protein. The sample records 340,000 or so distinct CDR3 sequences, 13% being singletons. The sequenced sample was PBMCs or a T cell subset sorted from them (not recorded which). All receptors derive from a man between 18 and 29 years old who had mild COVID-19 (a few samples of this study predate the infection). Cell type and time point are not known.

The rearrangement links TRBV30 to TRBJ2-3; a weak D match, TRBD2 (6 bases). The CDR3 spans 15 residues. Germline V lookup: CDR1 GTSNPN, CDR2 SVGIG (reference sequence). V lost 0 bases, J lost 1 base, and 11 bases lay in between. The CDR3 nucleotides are TGTGCCTGGAGTGTTGGAGGGGTCGGCACAGATACGCAGTATTTT. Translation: CAWSVGGVGTDTQYF.

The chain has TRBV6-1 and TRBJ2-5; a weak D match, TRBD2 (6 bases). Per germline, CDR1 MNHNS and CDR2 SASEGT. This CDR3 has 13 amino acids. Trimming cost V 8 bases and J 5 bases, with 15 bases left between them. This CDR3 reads CASGPGTVETQYF. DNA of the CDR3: TGTGCCAGCGGACCCGGGACTGTTGAGACCCAGTACTTC.

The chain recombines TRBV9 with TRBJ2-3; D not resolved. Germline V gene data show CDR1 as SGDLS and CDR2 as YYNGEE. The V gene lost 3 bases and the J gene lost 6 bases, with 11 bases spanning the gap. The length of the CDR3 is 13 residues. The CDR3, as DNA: TGTGCCAGCAGCGCGCAGGTTTCGGATACGCAGTATTTT. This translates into CASSAQVSDTQYF.

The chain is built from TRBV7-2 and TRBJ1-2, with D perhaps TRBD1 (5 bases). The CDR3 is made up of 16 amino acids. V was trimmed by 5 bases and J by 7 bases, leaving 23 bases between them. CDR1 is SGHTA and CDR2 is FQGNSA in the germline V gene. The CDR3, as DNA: TGTGCCAGCAGCCCGAGTCCCACGGCAGGGCGGAGTGGCTACACCTTC. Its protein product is CASSPSPTAGRSGYTF.

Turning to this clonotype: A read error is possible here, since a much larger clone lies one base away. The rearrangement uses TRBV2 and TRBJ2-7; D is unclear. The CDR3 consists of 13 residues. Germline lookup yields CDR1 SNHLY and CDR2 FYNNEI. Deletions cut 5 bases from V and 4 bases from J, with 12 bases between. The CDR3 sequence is CASSLTEKYEQYF. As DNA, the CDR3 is TGTGCCAGCAGTCTTACCGAAAAATACGAGCAGTACTTC.

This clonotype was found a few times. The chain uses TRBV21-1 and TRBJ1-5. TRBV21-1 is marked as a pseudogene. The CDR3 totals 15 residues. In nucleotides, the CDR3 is TGTGCCAGCAAAATGGGAGGGAAGAGCAATCAGCCCCAGCATTTT. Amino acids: CASKMGGKSNQPQHF.

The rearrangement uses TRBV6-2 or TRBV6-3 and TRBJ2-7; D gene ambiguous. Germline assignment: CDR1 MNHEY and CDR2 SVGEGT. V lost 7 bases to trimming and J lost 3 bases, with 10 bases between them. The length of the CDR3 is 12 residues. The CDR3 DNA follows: TGTGCCAGCACCCGGTCGGACTACGAGCAGTACTTC. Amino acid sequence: CASTRSDYEQYF.

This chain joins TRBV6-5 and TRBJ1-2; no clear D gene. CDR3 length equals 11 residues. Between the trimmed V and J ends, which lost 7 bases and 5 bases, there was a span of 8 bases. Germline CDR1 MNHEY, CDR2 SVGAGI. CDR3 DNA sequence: TGTGCCAGCACCGGGGAGTATGGCTACACCTTC. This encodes CASTGEYGYTF.

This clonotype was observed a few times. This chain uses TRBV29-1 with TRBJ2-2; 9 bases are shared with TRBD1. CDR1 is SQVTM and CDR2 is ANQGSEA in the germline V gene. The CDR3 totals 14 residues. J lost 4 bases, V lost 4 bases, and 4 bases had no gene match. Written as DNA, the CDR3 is TGCAGCGTTGGTTTGGGACAGGGCACCGGGGAGCTGTTTTTT. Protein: CSVGLGQGTGELFF.

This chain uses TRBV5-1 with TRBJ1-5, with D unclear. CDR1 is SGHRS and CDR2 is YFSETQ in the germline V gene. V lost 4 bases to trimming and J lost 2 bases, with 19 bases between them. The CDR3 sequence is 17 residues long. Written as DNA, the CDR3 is TGCGCCAGCAGCCAAACGCCGGCCCTGGATGGCAATCAGCCCCAGCATTTT. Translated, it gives CASSQTPALDGNQPQHF.

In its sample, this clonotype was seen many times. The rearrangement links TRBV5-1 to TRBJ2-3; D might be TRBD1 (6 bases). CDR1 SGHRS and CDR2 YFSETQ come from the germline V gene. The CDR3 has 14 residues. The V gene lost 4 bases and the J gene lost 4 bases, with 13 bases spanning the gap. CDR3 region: CASSPLSGADTQYF. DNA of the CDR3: TGCGCCAGCAGCCCCCTCTCAGGGGCAGATACGCAGTATTTT. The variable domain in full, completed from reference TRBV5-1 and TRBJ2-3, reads KAGVTQTPRYLIKTRGQQVTLSCSPISGHRSVSWYQQTPGQGLQFLFEYFSETQRNKGNFPGRFSGRQFSNSRSEMNVSTLELGDSALYLCASSPLSGADTQYFGPGTRLTVL.

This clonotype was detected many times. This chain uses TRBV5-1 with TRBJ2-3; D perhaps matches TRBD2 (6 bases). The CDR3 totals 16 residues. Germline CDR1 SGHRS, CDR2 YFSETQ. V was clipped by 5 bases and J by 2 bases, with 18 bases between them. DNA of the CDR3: TGCGCCAGCAGGTTGTTAGCGGACCAATTCACAGATACGCAGTATTTT. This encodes CASRLLADQFTDTQYF.

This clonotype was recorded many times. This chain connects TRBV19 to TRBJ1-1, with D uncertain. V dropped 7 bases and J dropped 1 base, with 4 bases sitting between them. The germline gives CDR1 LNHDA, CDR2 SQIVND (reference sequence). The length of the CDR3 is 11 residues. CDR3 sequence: CASTENTEAFF. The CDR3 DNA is TGTGCCAGTACGGAGAACACTGAAGCTTTCTTT.

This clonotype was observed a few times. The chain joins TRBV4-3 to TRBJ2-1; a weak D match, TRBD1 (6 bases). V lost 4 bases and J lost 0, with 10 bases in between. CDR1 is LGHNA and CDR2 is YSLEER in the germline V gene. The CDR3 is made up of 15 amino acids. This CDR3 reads CASSRDTSSYNEQFF. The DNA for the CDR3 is TGCGCCAGCAGCCGGGACACGAGCTCCTACAATGAGCAGTTCTTC.

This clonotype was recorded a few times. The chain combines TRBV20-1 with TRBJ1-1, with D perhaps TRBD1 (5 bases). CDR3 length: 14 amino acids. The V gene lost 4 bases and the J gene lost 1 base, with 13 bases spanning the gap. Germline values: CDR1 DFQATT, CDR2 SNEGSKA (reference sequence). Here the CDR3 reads CSATIGAGNTEAFF. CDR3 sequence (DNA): TGCAGTGCTACTATAGGGGCCGGGAACACTGAAGCTTTCTTT.

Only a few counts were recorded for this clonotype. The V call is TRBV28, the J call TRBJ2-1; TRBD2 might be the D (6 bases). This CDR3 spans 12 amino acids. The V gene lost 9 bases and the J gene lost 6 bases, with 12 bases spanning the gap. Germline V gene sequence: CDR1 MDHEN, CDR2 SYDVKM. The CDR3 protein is CARTAGANEQFF. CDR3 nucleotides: TGTGCCAGAACAGCGGGCGCCAATGAGCAGTTCTTC.

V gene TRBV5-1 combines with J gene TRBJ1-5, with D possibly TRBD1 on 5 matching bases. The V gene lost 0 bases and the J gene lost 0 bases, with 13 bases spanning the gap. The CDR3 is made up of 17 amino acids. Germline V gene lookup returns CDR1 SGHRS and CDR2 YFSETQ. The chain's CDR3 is CASSLVGGSYSNQPQHF. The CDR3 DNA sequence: TGCGCCAGCAGCTTGGTCGGGGGGTCGTATAGCAATCAGCCCCAGCATTTT.

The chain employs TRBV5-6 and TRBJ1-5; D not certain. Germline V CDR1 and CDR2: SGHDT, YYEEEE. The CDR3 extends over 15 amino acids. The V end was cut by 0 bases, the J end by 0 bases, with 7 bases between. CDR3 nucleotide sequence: TGTGCCAGCAGCTTGGCTGGGGATAGCAATCAGCCCCAGCATTTT. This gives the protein CASSLAGDSNQPQHF.

As DNA, the CDR3 is TGTGCCAGCAGCTTAGGGCGGCACAATGAGCAGTTCTTC. Protein: CASSLGRHNEQFF. This chain uses TRBV7-9 with TRBJ2-1; D unclear. This CDR3 region has 13 residues. Germline-derived CDR1 and CDR2 are SEHNR and FQNEAQ (reference sequence). The V gene lost 1 base and the J gene lost 5 bases, with 6 bases spanning the gap.

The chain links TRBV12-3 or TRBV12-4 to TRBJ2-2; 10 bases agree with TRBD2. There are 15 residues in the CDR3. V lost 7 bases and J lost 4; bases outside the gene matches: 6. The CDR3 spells CASIFRTSGTGELFF. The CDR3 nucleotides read TGTGCCAGCATATTCCGGACTAGCGGCACCGGGGAGCTGTTTTTT.

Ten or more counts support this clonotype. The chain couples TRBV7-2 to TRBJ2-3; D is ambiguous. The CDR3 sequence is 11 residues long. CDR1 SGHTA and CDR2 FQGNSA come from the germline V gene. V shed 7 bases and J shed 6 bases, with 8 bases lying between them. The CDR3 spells CASTRWDTQYF. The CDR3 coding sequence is TGTGCCAGCACCCGGTGGGATACGCAGTATTTT.

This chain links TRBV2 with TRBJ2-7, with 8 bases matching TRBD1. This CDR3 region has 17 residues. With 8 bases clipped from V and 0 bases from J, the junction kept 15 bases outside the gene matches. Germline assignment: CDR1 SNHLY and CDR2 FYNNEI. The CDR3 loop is CASLHTTGGRGSYEQYF. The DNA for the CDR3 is TGTGCCAGCCTCCACACCACAGGGGGACGGGGCTCCTACGAGCAGTACTTC.

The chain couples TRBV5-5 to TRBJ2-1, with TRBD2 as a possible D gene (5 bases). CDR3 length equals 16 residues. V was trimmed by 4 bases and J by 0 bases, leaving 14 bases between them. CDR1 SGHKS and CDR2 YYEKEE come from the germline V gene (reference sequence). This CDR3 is CASSHLDSRSYNEQFF. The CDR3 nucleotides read TGTGCCAGCAGCCATCTGGACTCACGCTCCTACAATGAGCAGTTCTTC.